The 16 T cell receptor beta chains below come from one sample, sequenced in a study of blood T cell repertoires in COVID-19. Profiling relied on immunoSEQ multiplex PCR, and the TCRdb table lists in-frame clones only, not all of them. This table has about 240,000 clones, about 79% appearing once. Source material: peripheral blood. The receptors were sampled from a woman of 80 years or more with acute or convalescent COVID-19.

The chain joins TRBV11-2 to TRBJ1-4; TRBD1 aligns across 7 bases. With 4 bases clipped from V and 7 bases from J, the junction kept 3 bases outside the gene matches. The CDR3 covers 13 residues. Germline V gene lookup returns CDR1 SGHAT and CDR2 FQNNGV. In DNA form, the CDR3 reads TGTGCCAGCAGCTCCGGACAGGTTGAAAAACTGTTTTTT. Its translation is CASSSGQVEKLFF.

A single count supports this clone. V usage is TRBV10-3 and J usage is TRBJ2-3; D unresolved. Germline V CDR1 and CDR2: ENHRY, SYGVKD. V was clipped by 6 bases and J by 4 bases, with 14 bases between them. The CDR3 runs 14 residues. CDR3 DNA sequence: TGTGCCATCAGCCCTGACGGTGGGCCAGATACGCAGTATTTT. This translates into CAISPDGGPDTQYF.

The rearrangement joins TRBV2 to TRBJ1-1; D gene ambiguous. Germline lookup yields CDR1 SNHLY and CDR2 FYNNEI. Trimming cost V 6 bases and J 0 bases, with 11 bases left between them. CDR3 length equals 14 residues. The DNA for the CDR3 is TGTGCCAGCAGGGTGGCGGGGATGAACACTGAAGCTTTCTTT. It specifies CASRVAGMNTEAFF.

The CDR3 DNA follows: TGTGCCAGTAGTATCTATAGCGGGGGGGCCTCCTACAATGAGCAGTTCTTC. This encodes CASSIYSGGASYNEQFF. This rearrangement joins TRBV19 to TRBJ2-1; 11 bases map to TRBD2. Germline V gene data show CDR1 as LNHDA and CDR2 as SQIVND (reference sequence). This CDR3 has 17 amino acids. V lost 3 bases and J lost 0; bases outside the gene matches: 4.

This sequence joins TRBV30 and TRBJ1-5; a possible D gene is TRBD1 (5 bases). The V and J ends lost 3 bases and 7 bases respectively, with 19 bases between them. This CDR3 is built from 15 residues. Germline V gene data show CDR1 as GTSNPN and CDR2 as SVGIG (reference sequence). In DNA form, the CDR3 reads TGTGCCTGGAGCGCGGGACTCTTAGGCGGGCAGCCCCAGCATTTT. It codes for CAWSAGLLGGQPQHF.

This clone was counted between two and nine times. V usage is TRBV18 and J usage is TRBJ1-6; no definite D call. Germline V gene lookup returns CDR1 KGHSH and CDR2 LQKENI. This CDR3 has 15 residues. With 3 bases removed from V and 13 bases from J, the gap between germline ends came to 19 bases. In nucleotides, the CDR3 is TGTGCCAGCTCACCCCAAAGATCCCGGGAGTATCCCCTCCACTTT. Protein sequence: CASSPQRSREYPLHF.

This clone turned up a few times. The same CDR3 arises from other DNA sequences in this sample as well. The rearrangement uses TRBV3-1 (or the pseudogene TRBV3-2) and TRBJ1-6; D perhaps matches TRBD1 (5 bases). The CDR3 has 14 amino acids. The V end lost 1 base, the J end lost 7 bases, and 8 bases lay between the germline ends. Germline V gene lookup returns CDR1 LGHDT and CDR2 YNNKEL (reference sequence). For the CDR3, the DNA is TGTGCCAGCAGCCAAGTCCAGGGAAATTCACCCCTCCACTTT. This translates into CASSQVQGNSPLHF.

The chain combines TRBV15 with TRBJ2-5; TRBD1 is a possible D gene (7 bases). Germline V CDR1 and CDR2: LNHNV, YYDKDF (reference sequence). The CDR3 sequence is 15 residues long. Trimming took 3 bases from V and 2 from J, leaving 13 bases between them. The CDR3 protein is CATSRSAGQQETQYF. For the CDR3, the DNA is TGTGCCACCAGCAGGAGCGCGGGACAGCAAGAGACCCAGTACTTC.

This chain uses TRBV6-5 with TRBJ1-1; 8 bases fit TRBD1. The CDR3 consists of 15 residues. Unmatched junction bases numbered 9, after V lost 5 bases and J lost 4 bases. Germline CDR1 reads MNHEY; CDR2 reads SVGAGI. CDR3 amino acids: CASSPGQGSGTEAFF. The CDR3 DNA sequence: TGTGCCAGCAGTCCCGGACAGGGATCGGGCACTGAAGCTTTCTTT.

The V and J genes are TRBV3-1 (or the pseudogene TRBV3-2) and TRBJ1-6; 8 bases are a match to TRBD1. CDR1 LGHDT and CDR2 YNNKEL come from the germline V gene (reference sequence). CDR3 length: 15 amino acids. Trimming removed 4 bases from V and 10 bases from J; junction bases left unmatched: 9. The CDR3 here is CASSLFDRGRSPLHF. CDR3 nucleotides: TGTGCCAGCAGCCTCTTTGACAGGGGCCGCTCACCCCTCCACTTT.

This clone was observed a few times. The chain carries TRBV7-9 and TRBJ2-4, with TRBD2 identical over 7 bases. From germline, CDR1 is SEHNR and CDR2 FQNEAQ (reference sequence). V lost 5 bases, J lost 2 bases, and 6 bases stayed unmatched. The CDR3 loop spans 15 amino acids. The CDR3 DNA sequence: TGTGCCAGCAGCCCCGCGGGGGTCACCAAAAACATTCAGTACTTC. Translated: CASSPAGVTKNIQYF.

The J gene is TRBJ2-1, the V gene TRBV6-2 or TRBV6-3; TRBD1 matches at 7 bases. The CDR3 loop spans 12 amino acids. Germline assignment: CDR1 MNHEY and CDR2 SVGEGT. V lost 0 bases to trimming and J lost 14 bases; unmatched junction nucleotides: 4. Here the CDR3 DNA reads TGTGCCAGCAGTTACTCGAGTACAGGGGAGTTCTTC. Its protein is CASSYSSTGEFF.

The chain carries TRBV5-5 and TRBJ1-1, with no clear D. The CDR3 extends over 12 amino acids. CDR1 and CDR2 from the germline V gene are SGHKS and YYEKEE (reference sequence). Trimming cost V 0 bases and J 3 bases, with 3 bases left between them. The CDR3 DNA sequence: TGTGCCAGCAGCTTGGCGTACACTGAAGCTTTCTTT. As protein: CASSLAYTEAFF.

The chain links TRBV4-1 to TRBJ1-1, with D possibly TRBD1 on 5 matching bases. Germline values: CDR1 MGHRA, CDR2 YSYEKL. V was trimmed by 4 bases and J by 1 base, leaving 10 bases between them. The CDR3 contains 14 residues. In DNA form, the CDR3 reads TGCGCCAGCAGCCGACCTACAGGGAACACTGAAGCTTTCTTT. Its protein product is CASSRPTGNTEAFF.

The J gene is TRBJ2-1, the V gene TRBV6-6; 9 bases agree with TRBD2. The ends lost 6 bases at V and 2 bases at J; junction bases unmatched: 17. There are 19 residues in the CDR3. Germline V gene lookup returns CDR1 MNHNY and CDR2 SVGAGI (reference sequence). CDR3 sequence reads: CASSSLRGSRLAAYNEQFF. The CDR3 region has the DNA TGTGCCAGCAGCTCCCTCAGGGGGAGTCGACTAGCGGCCTACAATGAGCAGTTCTTC.

This chain connects TRBV3-1 (or the pseudogene TRBV3-2) to TRBJ2-2; 7 positions match TRBD2. Trimming took 4 bases from V and 4 from J; bases not matched to a gene: 3. The CDR3 runs 14 residues. Germline V gene lookup returns CDR1 LGHDT and CDR2 YNNKEL (reference sequence). CDR3 bases: TGTGCCAGCAGCCCTAGCGGATCCACCGGGGAGCTGTTTTTT. Translated: CASSPSGSTGELFF.